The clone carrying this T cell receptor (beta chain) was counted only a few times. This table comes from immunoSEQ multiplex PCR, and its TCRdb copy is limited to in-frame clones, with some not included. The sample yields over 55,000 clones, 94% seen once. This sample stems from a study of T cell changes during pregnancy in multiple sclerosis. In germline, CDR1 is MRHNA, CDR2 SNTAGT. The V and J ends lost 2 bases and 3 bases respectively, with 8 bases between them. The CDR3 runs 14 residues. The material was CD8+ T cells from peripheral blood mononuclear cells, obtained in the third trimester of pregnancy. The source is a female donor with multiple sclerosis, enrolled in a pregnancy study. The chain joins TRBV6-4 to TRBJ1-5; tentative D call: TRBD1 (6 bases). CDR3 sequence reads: CASSDGQPNQPQHF. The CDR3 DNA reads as TGTGCCAGCAGTGACGGACAGCCCAATCAGCCCCAGCATTTT.